This T cell receptor (beta chain) came from a study of blood T cells in healthy people across ages. The germline gives CDR1 MDHEN, CDR2 SYDVKM. V shed 3 bases and J shed 6 bases, with 12 bases lying between them. This CDR3 has 14 amino acids. This clonotype came up a few times. Its specificity is unknown. Using a J-beta primer mix together with a sample-barcoded 5' primer, a second PCR was run for roughly 7 to 12 cycles. TCRdb fed the 5' RACE reads into MiXCR, producing one record per CDR3 protein. In the table there are around 900,000 distinct CDR3 sequences, roughly 51% of which are singletons. Study outcomes and limitations: Naive CD4+ cell counts and diversity both ran higher in long-lived than in aged donors.

This TCR was recovered from a woman aged 55-70 years in good health. The chain recombines TRBV28 with TRBJ2-1; unclear D gene. The sequencing sample was made of blood. CDR3 loop: CASSFSTSFNEQFF. The CDR3 bases are TGTGCCAGCAGTTTTTCGACCAGTTTCAATGAGCAGTTCTTC.